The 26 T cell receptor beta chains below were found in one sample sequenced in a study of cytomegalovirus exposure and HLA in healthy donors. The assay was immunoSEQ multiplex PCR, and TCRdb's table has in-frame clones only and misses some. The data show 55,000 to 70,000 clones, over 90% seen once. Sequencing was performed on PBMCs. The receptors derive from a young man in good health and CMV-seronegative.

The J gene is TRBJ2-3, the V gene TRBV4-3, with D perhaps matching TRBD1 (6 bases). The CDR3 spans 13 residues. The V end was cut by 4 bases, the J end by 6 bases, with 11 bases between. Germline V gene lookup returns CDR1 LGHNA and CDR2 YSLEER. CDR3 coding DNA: TGCGCCAGCAGCCGGAAGAGGGGGGATACGCAGTATTTT. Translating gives CASSRKRGDTQYF.

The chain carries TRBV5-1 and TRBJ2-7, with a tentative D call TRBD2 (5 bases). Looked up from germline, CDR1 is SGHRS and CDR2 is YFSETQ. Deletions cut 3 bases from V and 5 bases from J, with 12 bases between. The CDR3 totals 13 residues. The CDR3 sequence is CASSSERGNEQYF. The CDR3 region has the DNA TGCGCCAGCAGCTCGGAACGGGGAAACGAGCAGTACTTC.

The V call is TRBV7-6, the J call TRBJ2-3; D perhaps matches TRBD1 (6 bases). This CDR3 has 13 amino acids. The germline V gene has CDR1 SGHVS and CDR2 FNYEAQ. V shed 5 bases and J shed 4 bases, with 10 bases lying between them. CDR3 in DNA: TGTGCCAGCAGCATAACAGGGCCAGATACGCAGTATTTT. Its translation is CASSITGPDTQYF.

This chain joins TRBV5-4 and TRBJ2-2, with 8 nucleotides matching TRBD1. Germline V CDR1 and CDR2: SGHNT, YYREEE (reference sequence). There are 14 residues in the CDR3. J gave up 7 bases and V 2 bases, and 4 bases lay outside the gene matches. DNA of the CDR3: TGTGCCAGCAGCTTCCAGGGGGCTAGCGGGGAGCTGTTTTTT. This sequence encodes CASSFQGASGELFF.

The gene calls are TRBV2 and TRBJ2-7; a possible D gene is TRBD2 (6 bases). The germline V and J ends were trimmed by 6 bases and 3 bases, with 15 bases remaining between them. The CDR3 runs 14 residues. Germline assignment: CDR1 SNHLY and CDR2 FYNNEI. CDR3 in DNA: TGTGCCAGCAGGAGGGGCGGGACGCTCTACGAGCAGTACTTC. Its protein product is CASRRGGTLYEQYF. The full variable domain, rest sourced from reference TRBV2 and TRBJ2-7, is EPEVTQTPSHQVTQMGQEVILRCVPISNHLYFYWYRQILGQKVEFLVSFYNNEISEKSEIFDDQFSVERPDGSNFTLKIRSTKLEDSAMYFCASRRGGTLYEQYFGPGTRLTVT.

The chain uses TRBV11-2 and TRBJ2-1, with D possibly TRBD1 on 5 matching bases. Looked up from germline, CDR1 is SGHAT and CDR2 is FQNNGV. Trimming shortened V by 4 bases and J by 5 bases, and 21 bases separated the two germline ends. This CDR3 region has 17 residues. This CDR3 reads CASSSSGGRVDDNEQFF. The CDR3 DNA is TGTGCCAGCAGCTCCTCGGGCGGCAGGGTAGACGACAATGAGCAGTTCTTC.

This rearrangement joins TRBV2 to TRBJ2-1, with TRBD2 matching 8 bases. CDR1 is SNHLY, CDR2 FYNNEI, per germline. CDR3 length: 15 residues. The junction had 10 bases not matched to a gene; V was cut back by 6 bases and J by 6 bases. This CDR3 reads CASRAGTSTFNEQFF. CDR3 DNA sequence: TGTGCCAGCAGAGCCGGGACTAGTACATTCAATGAGCAGTTCTTC.

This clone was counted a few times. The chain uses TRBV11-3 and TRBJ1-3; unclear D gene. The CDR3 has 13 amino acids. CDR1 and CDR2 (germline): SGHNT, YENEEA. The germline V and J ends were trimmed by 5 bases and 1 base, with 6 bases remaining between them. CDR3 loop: CASSPRSGNTIYF. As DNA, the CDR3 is TGTGCCAGCAGCCCGAGATCTGGAAACACCATATATTTT.

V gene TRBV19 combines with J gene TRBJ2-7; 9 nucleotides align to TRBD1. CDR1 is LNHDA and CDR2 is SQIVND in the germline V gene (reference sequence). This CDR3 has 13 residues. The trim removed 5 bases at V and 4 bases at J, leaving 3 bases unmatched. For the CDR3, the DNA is TGTGCCAGTAGTGCGGGACAGGGTTACGAGCAGTACTTC. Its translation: CASSAGQGYEQYF.

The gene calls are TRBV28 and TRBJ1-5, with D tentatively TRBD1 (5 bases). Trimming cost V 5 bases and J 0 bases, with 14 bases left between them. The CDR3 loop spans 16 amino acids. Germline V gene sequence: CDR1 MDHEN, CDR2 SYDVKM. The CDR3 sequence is CASSTTQGNSNQPQHF. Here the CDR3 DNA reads TGTGCCAGCAGTACGACCCAGGGTAATAGCAATCAGCCCCAGCATTTT.

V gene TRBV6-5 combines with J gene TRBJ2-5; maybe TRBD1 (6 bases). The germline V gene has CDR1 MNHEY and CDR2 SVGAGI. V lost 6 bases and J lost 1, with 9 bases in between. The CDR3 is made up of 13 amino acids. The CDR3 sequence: CASRLTGQETQYF. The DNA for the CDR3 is TGTGCCAGCAGGCTGACAGGCCAAGAGACCCAGTACTTC.

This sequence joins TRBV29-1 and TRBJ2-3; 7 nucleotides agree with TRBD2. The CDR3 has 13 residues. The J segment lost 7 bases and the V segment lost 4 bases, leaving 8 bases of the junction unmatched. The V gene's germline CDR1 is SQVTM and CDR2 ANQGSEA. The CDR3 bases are TGCAGCGTTGGGGGCGGGAGTAGAAATACGCAGTATTTT. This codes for CSVGGGSRNTQYF.

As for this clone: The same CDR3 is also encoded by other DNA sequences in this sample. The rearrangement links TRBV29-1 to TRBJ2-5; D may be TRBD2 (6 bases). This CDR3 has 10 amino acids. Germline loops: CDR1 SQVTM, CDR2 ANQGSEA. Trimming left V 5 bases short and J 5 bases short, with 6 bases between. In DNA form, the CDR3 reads TGCAGCGTTCGGGGGGAGACCCAGTACTTC. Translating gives CSVRGETQYF.

CDR3 nucleotides: TGTGCCAGCACCGAAGGAGCCCCGAACACTGAAGCTTTCTTT. Protein: CASTEGAPNTEAFF. J is TRBJ1-1 and V is TRBV6-5, with D unclear. Trimming cost V 7 bases and J 1 base, with 13 bases left between them. The CDR3 is 14 residues long. The V gene's germline CDR1 is MNHEY and CDR2 SVGAGI.

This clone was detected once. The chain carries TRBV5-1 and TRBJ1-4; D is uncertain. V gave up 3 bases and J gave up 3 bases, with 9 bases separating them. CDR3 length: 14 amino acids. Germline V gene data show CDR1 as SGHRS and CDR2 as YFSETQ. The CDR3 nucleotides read TGCGCCAGCAGCTCGGGTAACGCTAATGAAAAACTGTTTTTT. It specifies CASSSGNANEKLFF.

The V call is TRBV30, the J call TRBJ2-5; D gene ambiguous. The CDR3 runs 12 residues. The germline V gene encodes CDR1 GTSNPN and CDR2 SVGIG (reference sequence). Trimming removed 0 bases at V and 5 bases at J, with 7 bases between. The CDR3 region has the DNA TGTGCCTGGAGTGTACTCTGGGAGACCCAGTACTTC. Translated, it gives CAWSVLWETQYF.

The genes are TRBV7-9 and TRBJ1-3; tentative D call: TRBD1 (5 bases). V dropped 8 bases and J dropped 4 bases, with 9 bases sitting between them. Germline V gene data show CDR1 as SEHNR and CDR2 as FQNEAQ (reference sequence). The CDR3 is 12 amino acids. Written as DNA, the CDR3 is TGTGCCAGCCAGGGAACGGGAAACACCATATATTTT. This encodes CASQGTGNTIYF.

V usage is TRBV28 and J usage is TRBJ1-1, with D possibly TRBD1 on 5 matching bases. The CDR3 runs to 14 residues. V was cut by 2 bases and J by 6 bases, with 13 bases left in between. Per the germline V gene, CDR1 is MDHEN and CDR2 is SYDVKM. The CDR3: CASSLVGGGAEAFF. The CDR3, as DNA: TGTGCCAGCAGTTTAGTAGGCGGGGGAGCTGAAGCTTTCTTT.

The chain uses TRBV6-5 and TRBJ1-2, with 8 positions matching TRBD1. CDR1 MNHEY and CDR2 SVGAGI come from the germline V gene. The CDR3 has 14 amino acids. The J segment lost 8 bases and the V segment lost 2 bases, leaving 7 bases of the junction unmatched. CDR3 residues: CASSYTSGGWGYTF. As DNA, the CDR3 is TGTGCCAGCAGTTACACTTCAGGGGGCTGGGGCTACACCTTC.

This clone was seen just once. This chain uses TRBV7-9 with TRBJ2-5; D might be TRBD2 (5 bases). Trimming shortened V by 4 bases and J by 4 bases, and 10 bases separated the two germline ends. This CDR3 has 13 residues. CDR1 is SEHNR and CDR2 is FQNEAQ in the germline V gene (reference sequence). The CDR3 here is CASSSAEGETQYF. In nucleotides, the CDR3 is TGTGCCAGCAGCTCTGCTGAGGGAGAGACCCAGTACTTC.

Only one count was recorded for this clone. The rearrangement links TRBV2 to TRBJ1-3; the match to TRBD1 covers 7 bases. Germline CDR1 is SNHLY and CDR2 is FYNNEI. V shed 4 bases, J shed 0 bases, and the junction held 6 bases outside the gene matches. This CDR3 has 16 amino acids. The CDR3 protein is CASSGPGTASGNTIYF. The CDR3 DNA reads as TGTGCCAGCAGTGGCCCCGGGACAGCCTCTGGAAACACCATATATTTT.

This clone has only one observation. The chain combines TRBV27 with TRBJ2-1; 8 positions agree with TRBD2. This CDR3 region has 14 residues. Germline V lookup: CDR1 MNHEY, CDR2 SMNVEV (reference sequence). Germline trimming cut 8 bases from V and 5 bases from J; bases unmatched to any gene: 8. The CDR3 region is CASSTSGPDNEQFF. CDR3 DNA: TGTGCCAGCTCCACTAGCGGCCCCGACAATGAGCAGTTCTTC.

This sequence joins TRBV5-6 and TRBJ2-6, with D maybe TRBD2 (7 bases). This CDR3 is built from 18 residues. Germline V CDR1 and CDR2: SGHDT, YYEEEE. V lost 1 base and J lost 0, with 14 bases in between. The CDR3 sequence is CASSLSGTRSSGANVLTF. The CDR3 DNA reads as TGTGCCAGCAGCTTGAGCGGGACACGCAGCTCTGGGGCCAACGTCCTGACTTTC. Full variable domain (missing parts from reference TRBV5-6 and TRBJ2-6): DAGVTQSPTHLIKTRGQQVTLRCSPKSGHDTVSWYQQALGQGPQFIFQYYEEEERQRGNFPDRFSGHQFPNYSSELNVNALLLGDSALYLCASSLSGTRSSGANVLTFGAGSRLTVL.

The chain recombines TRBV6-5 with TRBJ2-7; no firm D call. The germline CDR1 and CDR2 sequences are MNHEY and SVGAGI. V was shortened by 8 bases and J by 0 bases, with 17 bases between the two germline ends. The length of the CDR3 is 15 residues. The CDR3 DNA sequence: TGTGCCAGCCAGGCCCTCACTTCAAGCTCCTACGAGCAGTACTTC. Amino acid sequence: CASQALTSSSYEQYF.

CDR3 nucleotides: TGTGCCAGCAGTCTCCTGGGACAGGGGGACGAGACCCAGTACTTC. This sequence encodes CASSLLGQGDETQYF. This rearrangement joins TRBV25-1 to TRBJ2-5; 11 bases map to TRBD1. The CDR3 is 15 residues long. Germline V gene data show CDR1 as MGHDK and CDR2 as SYGVNS. Unmatched junction bases numbered 7, after V lost 5 bases and J lost 5 bases.

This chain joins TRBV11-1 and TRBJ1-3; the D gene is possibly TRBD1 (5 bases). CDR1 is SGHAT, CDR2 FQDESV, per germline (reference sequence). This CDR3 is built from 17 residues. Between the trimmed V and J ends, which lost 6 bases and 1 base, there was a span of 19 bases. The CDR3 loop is CASSFRAAGISGNTIYF. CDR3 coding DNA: TGTGCCAGCAGTTTTCGAGCAGCAGGGATTTCTGGAAACACCATATATTTT.